This T cell receptor beta chain was captured in a study of cytotoxic CD8 clonotypes in ibrutinib-treated CLL. Background on the study: An average of 255,043 productive templates and 94,082 productive rearrangements was obtained per sample.

The CDR3 is made up of 19 amino acids. Germline V gene lookup returns CDR1 MNHEY and CDR2 SMNVEV (reference sequence). Deletions cut 0 bases from V and 7 bases from J, with 25 bases between. Data came from immunoSEQ multiplex PCR; TCRdb stores just in-frame clones and leaves some out. In the table there are around 33,000 clones, 69% of which are singletons. This TCR was recovered from a human donor with chronic lymphocytic leukemia. This sequence joins TRBV27 and TRBJ2-4; D perhaps matches TRBD1 (8 bases). The sample was PBMCs, taken before ibrutinib treatment. DNA for the CDR3: TGTGCCAGCAGTTTATCGCGCGCCGGGGTGGCACAGGGGGGGAACATTCAGTACTTC. Its translation is CASSLSRAGVAQGGNIQYF.